The sequence of this TCR beta chain was determined in a study of shared clonotypes between healthy human individuals. Across the study: There were three CD4 naive, three CD4 memory, two CD8 naive and one CD8 memory plates per donor.

Study results and limitations: It was the few donors that limited the genetic and exposure-history diversity represented.

Some clones are missing from TCRdb's copy, which holds only in-frame ones; the method was immunoSEQ multiplex PCR. The table records 1.5 million to 2.5 million clones, around 96% of them present only once. Concerning this clone itself: Its target is unknown.

Naive CD8 cells lacked CD45RO, underwent positive selection for CCR7 and left out terminally differentiated effector memory CD45RA+ cells. Donors, without exception, were Caucasian adults residing in Nashville, Tennessee. The junction had 3 bases not matched to a gene; V was cut back by 1 base and J by 8 bases. Germline V gives CDR1 MGHRA, CDR2 YSYEKL. This CDR3 is 15 amino acids long. The chain has TRBV4-1 and TRBJ1-3; 12 positions match TRBD1. The clonotype was recovered from a man in his late teens or twenties in good health. The sample comprised naive CD8+ T cells sorted from blood. The CDR3 DNA reads as TGCGCCAGCAGCCAAGGGGACAGGGGGCTAGACACCATATATTTT. Residues: CASSQGDRGLDTIYF.